This is a list of T cell receptor beta chains from one sample in a study of early T cells in non-severe SARS-CoV-2 infection. One entry per CDR3 protein results from TCRdb running MiXCR on the 5' RACE reads. The sample yields under 45,000 distinct CDR3 sequences, 6% to 9.5% seen once. The material sequenced was whole blood, taken at baseline. All receptors come from an adult who was a healthcare worker with PCR-confirmed SARS-CoV-2 infection or an uninfected control (not recorded which). CDR3s include the opening cysteine and the closing phenylalanine or tryptophan. A D gene is named only where the DNA matches it firmly. Clone sizes are given selectively: once, few, many, or a class where the clone is expanded.

>TRBJ1-6|TRBD1|17|few|TRBV4-1
TGCGCCAGCAGCCCTGACAGGGGGTTCTCCTATAATTCACCCCTCCACTTT
CASSPDRGFSYNSPLHF
>TRBJ2-2|.|14|.|TRBV2
TGTGCCAGCCAGTGGGGGGTTGACACCGGGGAGCTGTTTTTT
CASQWGVDTGELFF
>TRBJ1-5|.|14|.|TRBV20-1
TGCAGTGCTTGGCGGGGAATGGCCCACCAGCCCCAGCATTTT
CSAWRGMAHQPQHF
>TRBJ2-1|TRBD2|16|many|TRBV7-6
TGTGCCAGCAGCGCCAGGTTAGCGGGGGGCGTCCATGAGCAGTTCTTC
CASSARLAGGVHEQFF
>TRBJ1-5|.|14|few|TRBV5-1
TGCGCCAGCAGCTTGGGAGGCGGAGATCAGCCCCAGCATTTT
CASSLGGGDQPQHF
>TRBJ1-3|.|15|few|TRBV6-1
TGTGCCAGCAGTATGTTGGAGGACTCTGGAAACACCATATATTTT
CASSMLEDSGNTIYF
>TRBJ2-3|TRBD2|14|.|TRBV29-1
TGCAGCGTGGATACTAGCGGGGCCACAGATACGCAGTATTTT
CSVDTSGATDTQYF
>TRBJ2-2|.|16|many|TRBV20-1
TGCAGTGCTCCTAAGACTCGTCGCGCGAACACCGGGGAGCTGTTTTTT
CSAPKTRRANTGELFF
>TRBJ1-3|.|16|.|TRBV3-1
TGTGCCAGCAGCCAAGGGCAGGGTGACTCTGGAAACACCATATATTTT
CASSQGQGDSGNTIYF
>TRBJ2-1|.|13|.|TRBV15
TGTGCCACCAGCAGAGTAGCGACTGTGCCCCAGTTCTTC
CATSRVATVPQFF
>TRBJ1-3|TRBD1|16|.|TRBV10-3
TGTGCCATCAGTTTGGGACAGGGGGACTCTGGAAACACCATATATTTT
CAISLGQGDSGNTIYF
>TRBJ2-7|.|14|.|TRBV28
TGTGCCAGCAGTAAGCCGGGCCAAAACTACGAGCAGTACTTC
CASSKPGQNYEQYF
>TRBJ2-1|TRBD2|18|few|TRBV3-1
TGTGCCAGCAGCCAAGCCGTCGGAAGGAGCGGGGGGGCCTATGAGCAGTTCTTC
CASSQAVGRSGGAYEQFF
>TRBJ1-6|TRBD1|14|medium-sized|TRBV5-5
TGTGCCAGCAGCCTGGGACAGGGTCCTCCACCCCTCCACTTT
CASSLGQGPPPLHF
>TRBJ2-7|.|12|few|TRBV20-1
TGCAGTGCTAGAGATCTCTTACACGAGCAGTACTTC
CSARDLLHEQYF
>TRBJ2-1|.|15|many|TRBV20-1
TGCAGTGCTGAAAGACACCGACTCTCCTACAATGAGCAGTTCTTC
CSAERHRLSYNEQFF
>TRBJ2-1|TRBD2|14|.|TRBV20-1
TGCAGTGCCCCCAAACCAACCGGGACTAGCGAGCAGTTCTTC
CSAPKPTGTSEQFF
>TRBJ2-1|.|13|.|TRBV19
TGTGCCAGTAGTATAGTCCTTGGGAGGGAGCAGTTCTTC
CASSIVLGREQFF
>TRBJ1-6|.|20|many|TRBV6-2/TRBV6-3
TGTGCCAGCAGTTACGCCGTTTTGCAGGTTTACAACTCCTATAATTCACCCCTCCATTTT
CASSYAVLQVYNSYNSPLHF
>TRBJ2-2|.|14|many|TRBV12-3/TRBV12-4
TGTGCCAGCAGGCGCCGGGGAAGCACCGGGGAGCTGTTTTTT
CASRRRGSTGELFF
>TRBJ1-2|.|10|many|TRBV10-1
TGCGCCAGCAGTGAAGATGGCTACACCTTC
CASSEDGYTF
>TRBJ1-2|.|13|many|TRBV3-1
TGTGCCAGCAGCCAAGTGGGCAATCTGGGCTACACCTTC
CASSQVGNLGYTF
>TRBJ1-5|.|16|many|TRBV10-3
TGTGCCATCAGTGAGTCAGGAAGGGGCGGCAATCAGCCCCAGCATTTT
CAISESGRGGNQPQHF
>TRBJ1-2|.|14|.|TRBV27
TGTGCCAGCAGTTTTAATGGGGGCGCTTATGGCTACACCTTC
CASSFNGGAYGYTF
>TRBJ2-7|.|15|.|TRBV7-2
TGTGCCAGCAGCTTAGGTACTGGCCCAAGGTACGAGCAGTACTTC
CASSLGTGPRYEQYF
>TRBJ1-1|TRBD1|14|few|TRBV5-5
TGTGCCAGCAGCTTGGGACAGGGGGCCACTGAAGCTTTCTTT
CASSLGQGATEAFF
>TRBJ2-3|.|15|many|TRBV10-1
TGCGCCAGCAGTGACGCAGGGACCCTCACAGATACGCAGTATTTT
CASSDAGTLTDTQYF